The table lists the clone carrying this T cell receptor beta chain with a count of one. Its antigen is unidentified. Samples were taken several times over chemoradiotherapy. Repertoires were generated with immunoSEQ multiplex PCR, while TCRdb's copy carries only in-frame clones and drops some. The table records fewer than 13,000 clones, about four fifths of them present only once. The sample comes from a study of chemoradiotherapy in HPV16-positive cancers. Overall study findings and caveats: During treatment, candidate HPV-specific clones and E7-related motifs expanded in tumor. HPV-specific T cells were functionally defined from only a couple of HPV16-positive patients.

This CDR3 has 15 amino acids. The V and J ends lost 4 bases and 4 bases, in that order; junction bases with no gene match: 6. Germline V gene lookup returns CDR1 SGDLS and CDR2 YYNGEE. The source material was blood, sampled from a patient who underwent chemoradiotherapy. This clonotype was obtained from a human donor with HPV-associated anogenital cancer. The chain carries TRBV9 and TRBJ2-5; 11 nucleotides align to TRBD2. This chain's CDR3 is CASSNVAGGLETQYF. DNA for the CDR3: TGTGCCAGCAGCAACGTAGCGGGGGGGTTAGAGACCCAGTACTTC.